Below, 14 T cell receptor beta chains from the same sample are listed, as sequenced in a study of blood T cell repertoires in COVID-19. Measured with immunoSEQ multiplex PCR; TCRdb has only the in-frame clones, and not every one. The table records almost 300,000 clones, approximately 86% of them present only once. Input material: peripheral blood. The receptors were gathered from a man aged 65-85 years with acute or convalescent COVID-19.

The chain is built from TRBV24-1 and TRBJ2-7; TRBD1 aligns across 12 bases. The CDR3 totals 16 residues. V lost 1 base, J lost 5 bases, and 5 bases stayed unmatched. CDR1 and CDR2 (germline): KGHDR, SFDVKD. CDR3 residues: CATSDFGDRGLNEQYF. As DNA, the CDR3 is TGTGCCACCAGTGATTTTGGGGACAGGGGGCTCAACGAGCAGTACTTC.

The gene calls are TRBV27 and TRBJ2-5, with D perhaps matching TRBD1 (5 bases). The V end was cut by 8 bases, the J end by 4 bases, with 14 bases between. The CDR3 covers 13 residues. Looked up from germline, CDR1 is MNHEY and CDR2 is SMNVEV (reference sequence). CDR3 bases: TGTGCCAGCGAAGAGGTTGGGGCAGAGACCCAGTACTTC. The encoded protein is CASEEVGAETQYF.

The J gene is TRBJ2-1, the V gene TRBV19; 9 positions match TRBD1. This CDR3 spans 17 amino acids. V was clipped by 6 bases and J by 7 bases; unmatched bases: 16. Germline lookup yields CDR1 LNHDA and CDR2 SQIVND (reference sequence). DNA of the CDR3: TGTGCCAGTAGCCGTTCTTATCCTGGGGACAGGGCGAATGAGCAGTTCTTC. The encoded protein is CASSRSYPGDRANEQFF.

The CDR3 loop is CASSLLGQGSETQYF. In DNA, the CDR3 is TGTGCCAGCAGCTTGTTGGGACAGGGTTCGGAGACCCAGTACTTC. The chain is built from TRBV5-8 and TRBJ2-5; 9 nucleotides line up with TRBD1. The CDR3 runs to 15 residues. Looked up from germline, CDR1 is SGHTS and CDR2 is YDEGEE. V gave up 1 base and J gave up 5 bases; unmatched junction bases: 6.

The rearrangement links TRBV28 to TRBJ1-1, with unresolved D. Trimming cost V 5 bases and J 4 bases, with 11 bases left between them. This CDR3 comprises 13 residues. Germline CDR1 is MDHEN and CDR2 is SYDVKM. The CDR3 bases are TGTGCCAGCAGTCCACCTCGAGGCACTGAAGCTTTCTTT. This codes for CASSPPRGTEAFF.

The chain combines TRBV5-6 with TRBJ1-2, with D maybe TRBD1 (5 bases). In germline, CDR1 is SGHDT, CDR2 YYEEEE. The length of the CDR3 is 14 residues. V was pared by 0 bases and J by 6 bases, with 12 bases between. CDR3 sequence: CASSLAIGADGYTF. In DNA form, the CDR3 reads TGTGCCAGCAGCTTGGCCATAGGGGCAGATGGCTACACCTTC.

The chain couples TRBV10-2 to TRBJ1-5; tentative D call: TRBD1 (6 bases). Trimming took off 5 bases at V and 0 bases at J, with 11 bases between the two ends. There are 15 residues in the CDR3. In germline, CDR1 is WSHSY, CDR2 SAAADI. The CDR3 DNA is TGCGCCAGCAGTCTACAGGGAGATAGCAATCAGCCCCAGCATTTT. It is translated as CASSLQGDSNQPQHF.

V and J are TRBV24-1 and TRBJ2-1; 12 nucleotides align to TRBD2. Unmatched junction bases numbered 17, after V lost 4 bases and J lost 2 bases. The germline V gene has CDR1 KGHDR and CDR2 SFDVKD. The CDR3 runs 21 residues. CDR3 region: CATSDRTKLAGGKPAYNEQFF. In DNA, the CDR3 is TGTGCCACCAGTGACCGAACAAAACTAGCGGGGGGTAAACCAGCCTACAATGAGCAGTTCTTC.

CDR3 region: CASGANYGYTF. The CDR3 DNA is TGTGCTTCAGGGGCTAACTATGGCTACACCTTC. This chain uses TRBV30 with TRBJ1-2; tentative D call: TRBD1 (6 bases). The CDR3 loop spans 11 amino acids. CDR1 is GTSNPN, CDR2 SVGIG, per germline (reference sequence).

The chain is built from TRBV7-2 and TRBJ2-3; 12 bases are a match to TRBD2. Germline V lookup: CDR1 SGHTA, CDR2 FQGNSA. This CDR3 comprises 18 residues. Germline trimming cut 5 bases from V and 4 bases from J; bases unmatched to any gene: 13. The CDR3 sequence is CASSRWASSGRASDTQYF. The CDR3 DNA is TGTGCCAGCAGCCGTTGGGCATCTAGCGGGAGGGCGTCAGATACGCAGTATTTT.

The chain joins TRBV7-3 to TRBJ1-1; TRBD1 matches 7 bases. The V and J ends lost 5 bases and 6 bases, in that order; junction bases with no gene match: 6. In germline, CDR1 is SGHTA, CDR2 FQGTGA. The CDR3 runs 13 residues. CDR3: CASSPGDRAEAFF. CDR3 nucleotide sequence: TGTGCCAGCAGCCCGGGGGACAGAGCTGAAGCTTTCTTT.

The CDR3, as DNA: TGTGCCATCAGTGAGGCGGCCAAGTCTAATTCACCCCTCCACTTT. It codes for CAISEAAKSNSPLHF. This chain uses TRBV10-3 with TRBJ1-6, with D unresolved. CDR3 size: 15 residues. Germline lookup yields CDR1 ENHRY and CDR2 SYGVKD. V was shortened by 2 bases and J by 6 bases, with 11 bases between the two germline ends.

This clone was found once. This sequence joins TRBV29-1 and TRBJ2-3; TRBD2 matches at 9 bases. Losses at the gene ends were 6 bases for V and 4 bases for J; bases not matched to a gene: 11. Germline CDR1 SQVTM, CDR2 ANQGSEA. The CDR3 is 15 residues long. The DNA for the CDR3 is TGCAGCGTCGGCCTAGCGGGGAGGGACTCAGATACGCAGTATTTT. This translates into CSVGLAGRDSDTQYF.

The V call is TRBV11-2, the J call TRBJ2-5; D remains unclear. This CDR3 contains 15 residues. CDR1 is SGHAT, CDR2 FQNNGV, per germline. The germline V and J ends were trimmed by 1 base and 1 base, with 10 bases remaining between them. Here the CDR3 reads CASSLAWAAQETQYF. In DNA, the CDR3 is TGTGCCAGCAGCTTAGCGTGGGCAGCCCAAGAGACCCAGTACTTC.